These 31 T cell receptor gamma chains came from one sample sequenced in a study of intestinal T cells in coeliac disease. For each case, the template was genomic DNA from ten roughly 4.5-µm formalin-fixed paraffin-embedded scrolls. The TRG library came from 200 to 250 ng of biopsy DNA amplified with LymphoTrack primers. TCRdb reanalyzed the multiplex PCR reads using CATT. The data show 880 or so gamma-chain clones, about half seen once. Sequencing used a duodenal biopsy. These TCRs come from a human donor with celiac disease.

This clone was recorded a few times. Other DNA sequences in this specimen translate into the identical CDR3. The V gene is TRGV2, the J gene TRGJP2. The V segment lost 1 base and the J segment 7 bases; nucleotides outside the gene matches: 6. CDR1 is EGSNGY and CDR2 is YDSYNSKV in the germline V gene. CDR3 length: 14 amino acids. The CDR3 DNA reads TGTGCCACCTGGGACGGCCAAAATGATTGGATCAAGACGTTT. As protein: CATWDGQNDWIKTF.

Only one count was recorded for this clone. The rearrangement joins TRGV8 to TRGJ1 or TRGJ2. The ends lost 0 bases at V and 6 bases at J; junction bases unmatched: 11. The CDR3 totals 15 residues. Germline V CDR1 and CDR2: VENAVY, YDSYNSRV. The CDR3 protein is CATWDRPTCSYKKLF. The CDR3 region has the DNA TGTGCCACCTGGGATAGGCCTACCTGTAGTTATAAGAAACTCTTT.

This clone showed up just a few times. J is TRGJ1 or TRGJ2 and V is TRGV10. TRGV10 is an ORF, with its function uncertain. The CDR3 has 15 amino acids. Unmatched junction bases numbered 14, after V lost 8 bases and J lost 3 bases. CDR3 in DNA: TGTGCTGCGTGGGATTTTTTATTCCGTTATTATAAGAAACTCTTT. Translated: CAAWDFLFRYYKKLF.

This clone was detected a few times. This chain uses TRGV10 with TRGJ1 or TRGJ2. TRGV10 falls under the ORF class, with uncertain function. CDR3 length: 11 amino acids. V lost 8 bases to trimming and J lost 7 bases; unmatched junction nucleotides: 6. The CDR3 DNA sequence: TGTGCTGCGTGGGGATTCTATAAGAAACTCTTT. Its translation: CAAWGFYKKLF.

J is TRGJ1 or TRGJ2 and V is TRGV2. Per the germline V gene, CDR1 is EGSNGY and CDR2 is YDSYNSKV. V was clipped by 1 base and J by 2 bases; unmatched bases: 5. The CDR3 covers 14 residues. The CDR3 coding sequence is TGTGCCACCTGGGACGGCCGGGATTATTATAAGAAACTCTTT. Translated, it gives CATWDGRDYYKKLF.

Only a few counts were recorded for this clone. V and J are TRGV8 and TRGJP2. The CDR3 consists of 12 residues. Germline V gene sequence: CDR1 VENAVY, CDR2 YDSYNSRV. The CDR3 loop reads CAPGSSDWIKTF. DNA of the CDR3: TGTGCACCTGGGAGTAGTGATTGGATCAAGACGTTT.

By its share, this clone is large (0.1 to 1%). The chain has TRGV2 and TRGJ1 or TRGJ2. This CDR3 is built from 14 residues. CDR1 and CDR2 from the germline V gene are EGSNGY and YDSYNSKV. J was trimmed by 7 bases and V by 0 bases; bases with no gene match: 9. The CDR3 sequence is CATWDGLFNYKKLF. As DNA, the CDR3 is TGTGCCACCTGGGACGGGCTCTTCAACTATAAGAAACTCTTT.

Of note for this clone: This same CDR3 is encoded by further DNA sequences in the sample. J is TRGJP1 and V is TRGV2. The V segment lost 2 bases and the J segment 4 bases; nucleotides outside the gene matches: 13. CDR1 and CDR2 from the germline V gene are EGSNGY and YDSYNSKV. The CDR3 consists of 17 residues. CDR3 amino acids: CATWDERQGGTGWFKIF. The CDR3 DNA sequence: TGTGCCACCTGGGACGAGCGCCAGGGGGGCACTGGTTGGTTCAAGATATTT.

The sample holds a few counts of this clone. The DNA for the CDR3 is TGTGCCCACCTGGGAGATTATTATAAGAAACTCTTT. This codes for CAHLGDYYKKLF. The V gene is TRGV4, the J gene TRGJ1 or TRGJ2. The CDR3 sequence is 12 residues long. The V gene's germline CDR1 is EGSTGY and CDR2 YDSYTSSV. V lost 12 bases, J lost 2 bases, and 10 bases stayed unmatched.

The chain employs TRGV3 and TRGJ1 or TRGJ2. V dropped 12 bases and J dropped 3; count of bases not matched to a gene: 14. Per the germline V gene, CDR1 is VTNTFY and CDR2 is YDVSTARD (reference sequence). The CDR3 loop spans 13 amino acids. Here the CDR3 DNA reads TGTGCCCACCTGGAGCGTCCTTATTATAAGAAACTCTTT. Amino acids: CAHLERPYYKKLF.

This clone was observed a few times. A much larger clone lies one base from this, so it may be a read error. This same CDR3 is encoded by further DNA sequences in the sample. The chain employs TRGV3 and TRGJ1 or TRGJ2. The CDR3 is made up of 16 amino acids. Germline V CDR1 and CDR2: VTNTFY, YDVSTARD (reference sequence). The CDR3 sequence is CATWDGPALNYYKKLF. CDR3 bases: TGTGCCACCTGGGACGGCCCAGCTCTTAATTACTATAAGAAACTCTTT.

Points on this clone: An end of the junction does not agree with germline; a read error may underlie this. This CDR3 reads CAPGDSSDWIKTF. The DNA of the CDR3 is TGTGCACCTGGGGATAGCAGTGATTGGATCAAGACGTTT. J is TRGJP2 and V is TRGV8. The germline gives CDR1 VENAVY, CDR2 YDSYNSRV. The CDR3 sequence is 13 residues long.

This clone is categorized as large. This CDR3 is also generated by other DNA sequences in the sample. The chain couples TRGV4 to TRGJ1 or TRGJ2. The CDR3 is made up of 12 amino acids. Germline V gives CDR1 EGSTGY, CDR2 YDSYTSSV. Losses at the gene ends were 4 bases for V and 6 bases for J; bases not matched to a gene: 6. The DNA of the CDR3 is TGTGCCACCTGGGAACCACCTTATAAGAAACTCTTT. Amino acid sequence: CATWEPPYKKLF.

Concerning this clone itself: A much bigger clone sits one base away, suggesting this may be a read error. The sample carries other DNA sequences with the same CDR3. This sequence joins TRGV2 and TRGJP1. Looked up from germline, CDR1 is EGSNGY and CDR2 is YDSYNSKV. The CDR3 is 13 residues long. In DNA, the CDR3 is TGTGCCACCTGGGACGGGCGTGGTTGGTTCAAGATATTC. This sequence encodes CATWDGRGWFKIF.

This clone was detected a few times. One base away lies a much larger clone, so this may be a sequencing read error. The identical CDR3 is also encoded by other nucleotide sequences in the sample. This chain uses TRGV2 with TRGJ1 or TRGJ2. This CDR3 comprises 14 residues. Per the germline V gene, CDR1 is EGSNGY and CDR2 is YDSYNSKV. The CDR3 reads CATWDGLNYYKKLF. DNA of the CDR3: TGTGCCACCTGGGACGGCTTGAATTATTATAAGAAACTCTTC.

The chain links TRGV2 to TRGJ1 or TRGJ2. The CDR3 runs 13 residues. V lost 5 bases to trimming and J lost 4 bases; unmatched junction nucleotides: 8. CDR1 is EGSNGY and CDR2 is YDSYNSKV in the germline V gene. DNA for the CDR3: TGTGCCACCTGGGGACGGGGCTATTATAAGAAACTCTTT. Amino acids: CATWGRGYYKKLF.

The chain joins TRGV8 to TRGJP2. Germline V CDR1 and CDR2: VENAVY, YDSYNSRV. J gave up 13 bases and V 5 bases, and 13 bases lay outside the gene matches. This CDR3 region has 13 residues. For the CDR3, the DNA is TGTGCCACCTGGGGATGTAGTGTAGTGATCAAGACGTTT. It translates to CATWGCSVVIKTF.

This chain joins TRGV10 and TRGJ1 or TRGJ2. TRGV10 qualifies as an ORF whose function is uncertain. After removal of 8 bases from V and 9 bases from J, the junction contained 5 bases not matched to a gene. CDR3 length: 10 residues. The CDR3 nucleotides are TGTGCTGCGTGGGGGTGTAAGAAACTCTTT. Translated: CAAWGCKKLF.

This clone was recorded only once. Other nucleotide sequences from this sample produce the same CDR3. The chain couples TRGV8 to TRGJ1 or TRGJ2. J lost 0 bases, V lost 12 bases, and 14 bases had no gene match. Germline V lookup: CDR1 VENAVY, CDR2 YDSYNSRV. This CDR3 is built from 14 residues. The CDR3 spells CAHLGTSNYYKKLF. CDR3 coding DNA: TGTGCCCACCTGGGAACATCGAATTATTATAAGAAACTCTTT.

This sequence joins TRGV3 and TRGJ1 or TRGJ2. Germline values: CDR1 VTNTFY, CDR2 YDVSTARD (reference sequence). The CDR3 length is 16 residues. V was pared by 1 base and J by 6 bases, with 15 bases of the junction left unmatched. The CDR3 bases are TGTGCCACCTGGGACAGCGAGGTTAGAATTACTTATAAGAAACTCTTT. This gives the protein CATWDSEVRITYKKLF.

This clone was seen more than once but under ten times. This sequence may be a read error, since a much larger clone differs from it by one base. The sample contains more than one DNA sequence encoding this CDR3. CDR3 coding DNA: TGTGCCCTGTGGGAGGTGCGGTATAAGAAACTCTTT. Its protein is CALWEVRYKKLF. The V call is TRGV9, the J call TRGJ1 or TRGJ2. The CDR3 has 12 residues. Germline V CDR1 and CDR2: GITISATS, ISYDGTV (reference sequence).

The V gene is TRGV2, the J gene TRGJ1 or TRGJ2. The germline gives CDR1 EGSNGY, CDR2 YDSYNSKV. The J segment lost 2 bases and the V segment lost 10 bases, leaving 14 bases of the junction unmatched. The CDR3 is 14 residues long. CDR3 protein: CATGTGMYYYKKLF. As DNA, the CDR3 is TGTGCCACTGGGACGGGCATGTATTATTATAAGAAACTCTTT.

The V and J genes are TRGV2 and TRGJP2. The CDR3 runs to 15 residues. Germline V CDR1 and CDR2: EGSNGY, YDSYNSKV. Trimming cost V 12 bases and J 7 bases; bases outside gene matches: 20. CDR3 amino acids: CAHPGTGQNDWIKTF. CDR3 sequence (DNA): TGTGCCCACCCTGGGACGGGCCAAAATGATTGGATCAAGACGTTT.

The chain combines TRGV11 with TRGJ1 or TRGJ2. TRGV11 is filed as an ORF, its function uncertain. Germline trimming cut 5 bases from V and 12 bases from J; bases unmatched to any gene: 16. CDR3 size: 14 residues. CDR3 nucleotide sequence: TGTGCCTGCTGGATTAAGGCCGGCCTGACCTGGAAACTCTTT. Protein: CACWIKAGLTWKLF.

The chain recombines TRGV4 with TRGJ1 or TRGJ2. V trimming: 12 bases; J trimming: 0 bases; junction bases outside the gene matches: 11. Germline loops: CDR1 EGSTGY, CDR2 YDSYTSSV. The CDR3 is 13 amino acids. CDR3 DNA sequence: TGTGCCCACCTGCATCCGAATTATTATAAGAAACTCTTT. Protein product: CAHLHPNYYKKLF.

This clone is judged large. CDR3 amino acids: CATWDVNYYKKLF. As DNA, the CDR3 is TGTGCCACCTGGGATGTGAATTATTATAAGAAACTCTTT. The V call is TRGV4, the J call TRGJ1 or TRGJ2. There are 13 residues in the CDR3. The trim removed 2 bases at V and 0 bases at J, leaving 1 base unmatched. CDR1 is EGSTGY, CDR2 YDSYTSSV, per germline.

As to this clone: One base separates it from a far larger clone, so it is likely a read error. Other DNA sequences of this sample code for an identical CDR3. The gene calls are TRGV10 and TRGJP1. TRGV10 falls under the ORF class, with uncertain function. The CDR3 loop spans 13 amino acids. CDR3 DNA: TGCGCTGCGTGGGATACCACTGGTTGGTTCAAGATATTT. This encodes CAAWDTTGWFKIF.

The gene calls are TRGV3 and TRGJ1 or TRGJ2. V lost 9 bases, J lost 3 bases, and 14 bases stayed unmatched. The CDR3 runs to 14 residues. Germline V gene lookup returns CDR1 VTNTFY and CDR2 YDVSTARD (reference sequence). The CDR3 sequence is CATLGRSPYYKKLF. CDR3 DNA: TGTGCCACCCTGGGACGATCCCCTTATTATAAGAAACTCTTT.

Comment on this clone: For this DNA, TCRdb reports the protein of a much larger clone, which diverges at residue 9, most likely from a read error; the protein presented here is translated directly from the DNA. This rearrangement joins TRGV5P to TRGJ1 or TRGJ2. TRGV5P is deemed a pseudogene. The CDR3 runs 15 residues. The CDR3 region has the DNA TGTGCCACCTGGGCCGTAACCACACCTTATTATAAGAAACTCTTT. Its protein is CATWAVTTPYYKKLF.

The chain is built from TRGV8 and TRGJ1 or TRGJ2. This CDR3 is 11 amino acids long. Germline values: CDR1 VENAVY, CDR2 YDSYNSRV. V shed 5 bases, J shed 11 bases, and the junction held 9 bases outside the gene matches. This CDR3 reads CATWARVEKLF. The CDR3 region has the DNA TGTGCCACCTGGGCAAGGGTGGAGAAACTCTTT.

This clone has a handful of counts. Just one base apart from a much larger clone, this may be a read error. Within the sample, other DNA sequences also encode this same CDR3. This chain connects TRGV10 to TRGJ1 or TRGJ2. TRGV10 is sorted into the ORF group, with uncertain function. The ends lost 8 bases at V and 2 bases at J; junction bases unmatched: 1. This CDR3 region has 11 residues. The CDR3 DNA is TGTGCTGCGTGGGATTATTATAAGAAACTCTTT. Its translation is CAAWDYYKKLF.